The source of this T cell receptor beta chain is a study of OX40 agonist ivuxolimab in advanced cancers. Across the whole study: Recorded diagnoses for dose-escalation patients were hepatocellular carcinoma, melanoma, renal cell or head and neck cancer.

The V gene lost 4 bases and the J gene lost 3 bases, with 11 bases spanning the gap. Germline-derived CDR1 and CDR2 are SGHRS and YFSETQ. The CDR3 is made up of 13 amino acids. TCRdb's copy holds only in-frame clones and misses some; the assay was immunoSEQ multiplex PCR. The sample records about 9,700 clones, 77% being singletons. This chain links TRBV5-1 with TRBJ2-7; D is unclear. Source: CD4+ or CD8+ T cells sorted from blood, taken in a trial of the OX40 agonist ivuxolimab. This TCR was sampled from an adult with an advanced solid tumor such as melanoma, head and neck, liver or kidney cancer. DNA for the CDR3: TGCGCCAGCAGCCGTTTGGAGAGCTACGAGCAGTACTTC. It yields the protein CASSRLESYEQYF.